The clone carrying this T cell receptor beta chain was detected only once. Per the authors' pipeline: Estimated nucleated cell counts came from reference gene primer amplification. Method: immunoSEQ multiplex PCR; TCRdb's copy keeps in-frame clones and lacks some. V, J and clone size reflect that table, while D and trimming were determined from the DNA. The data show almost 95,000 clones, with more than 65% seen just once and around 6.5% held by the top ten. The source of the sample is a study of blood T cell repertoires in COVID-19. Whole-study context: COVID-19 samples collected from the United States, Italy and Spain covered acute and convalescent phases. T cells, B-cell-depleted T cells, or PBMCs provided the cDNA or gDNA that served as material.

V dropped 6 bases and J dropped 0 bases, with 5 bases sitting between them. The germline CDR1 and CDR2 sequences are ENHRY and SYGVKD. This CDR3 is 12 amino acids long. The source of this sequence is a man aged 60-69 years with acute or convalescent COVID-19. Sequencing was done on a sample of peripheral blood. The J gene is TRBJ1-2, the V gene TRBV10-3; D is unresolved. DNA for the CDR3: TGTGCCATCAGACAGTCTAACTATGGCTACACCTTC. It is translated as CAIRQSNYGYTF.